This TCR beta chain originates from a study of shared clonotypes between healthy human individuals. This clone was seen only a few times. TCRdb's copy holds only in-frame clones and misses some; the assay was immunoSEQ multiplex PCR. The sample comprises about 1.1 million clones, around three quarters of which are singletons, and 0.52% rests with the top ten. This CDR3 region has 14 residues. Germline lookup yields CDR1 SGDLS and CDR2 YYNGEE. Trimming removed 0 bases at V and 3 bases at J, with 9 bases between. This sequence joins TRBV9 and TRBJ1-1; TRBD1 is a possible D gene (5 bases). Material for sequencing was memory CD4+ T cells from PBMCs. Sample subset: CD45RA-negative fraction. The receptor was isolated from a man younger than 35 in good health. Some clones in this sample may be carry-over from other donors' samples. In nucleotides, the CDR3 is TGTGCCAGCAGCGTAGGCGACAGACACACTGAAGCTTTCTTT. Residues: CASSVGDRHTEAFF.